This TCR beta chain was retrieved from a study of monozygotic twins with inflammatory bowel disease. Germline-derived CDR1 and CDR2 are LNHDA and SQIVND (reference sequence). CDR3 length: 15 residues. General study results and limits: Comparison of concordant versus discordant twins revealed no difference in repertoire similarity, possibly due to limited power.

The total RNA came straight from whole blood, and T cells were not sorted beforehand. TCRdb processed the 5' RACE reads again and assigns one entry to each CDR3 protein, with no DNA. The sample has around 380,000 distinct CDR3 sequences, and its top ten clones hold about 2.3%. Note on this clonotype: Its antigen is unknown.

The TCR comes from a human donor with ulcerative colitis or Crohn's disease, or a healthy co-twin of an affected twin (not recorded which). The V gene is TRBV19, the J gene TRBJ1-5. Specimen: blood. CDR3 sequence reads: CASKAWSNAAQPQHF.